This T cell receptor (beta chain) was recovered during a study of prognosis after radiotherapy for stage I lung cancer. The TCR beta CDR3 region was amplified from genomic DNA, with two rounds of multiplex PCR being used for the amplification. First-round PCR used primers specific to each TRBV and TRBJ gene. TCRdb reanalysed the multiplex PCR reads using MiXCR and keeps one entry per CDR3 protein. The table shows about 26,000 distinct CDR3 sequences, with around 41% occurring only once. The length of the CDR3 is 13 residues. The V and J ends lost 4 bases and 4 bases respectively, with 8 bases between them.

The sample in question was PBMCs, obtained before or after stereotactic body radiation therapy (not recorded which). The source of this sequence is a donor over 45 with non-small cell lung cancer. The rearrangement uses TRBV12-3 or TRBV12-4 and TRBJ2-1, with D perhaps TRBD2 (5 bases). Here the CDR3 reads CASSSRGYNEQFF. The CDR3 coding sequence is TGTGCCAGCAGTTCTCGGGGTTACAATGAGCAGTTCTTC.